This T cell receptor beta chain emerged from a study of T cells in Graves' hyperthyroidism and ophthalmopathy. Amplified regions were TCR beta CDR3 sequences from RNA transcripts. In the first-round RT-PCR of the TCR CDR3, the HTBI primer set was used. In TCRdb, the multiplex PCR reads were re-called with MiXCR into one record per CDR3 protein. The sample shows a few hundred thousand distinct CDR3 sequences, around 20% of them seen only once. Worth noting for this clonotype: A read error may produce the germline difference seen at one junction end.

Sequencing was done on a sample of blood. The receptor's source is a man aged 18 to 29 with Graves' hyperthyroidism.

CDR3 region: CASSLEGQINQPQHF. The CDR3 DNA sequence: TGTGCCAGTAGTCTAGAGGGACAGATAAATCAGCCCCAGCATTTT. The V and J genes are TRBV19 and TRBJ1-5, with 7 bases that match TRBD1. The CDR3 is made up of 15 amino acids. Germline CDR1 LNHDA, CDR2 SQIVND (reference sequence).